This is a list of T cell receptor beta chains from one sample in a study of human versus mouse CDR3 diversity and MHC coevolution. Data came from immunoSEQ multiplex PCR; TCRdb stores just in-frame clones and leaves some out. Of about 60,000 clones listed, about 94% were seen once; the top ten hold around 18%. Sequenced sample: naive CD4+ T cells from blood. The receptors originated from a person between 55 and 70 years old in good health. CDR3s include the opening cysteine and the closing phenylalanine or tryptophan. A D gene is named only where the DNA matches it firmly. Not every row has a clone size; where given, it reads once, few, many or a size class.

D gene	clone size	V gene	J gene	CDR3 protein	CDR3 DNA
TRBD1	-	TRBV6-5	TRBJ1-2	CASSPTRTGQGGYTF	TGTGCCAGCAGTCCGACCCGGACAGGGCAAGGGGGCTACACCTTC
-	-	TRBV11-2	TRBJ2-2	CASSVEVNTGELFF	TGTGCCAGCAGCGTTGAGGTGAACACCGGGGAGCTGTTTTTT
-	-	TRBV7-9	TRBJ2-6	CASSLGLQGFSGANVLTF	TGTGCCAGCAGCTTAGGGCTCCAGGGTTTCTCTGGGGCCAACGTCCTGACTTTC
-	-	TRBV25-1	TRBJ2-7	CASSEGGSGEQYF	TGTGCCAGCAGTGAAGGGGGGTCTGGCGAGCAGTACTTC
-	once	TRBV13	TRBJ2-5	CASSLYETELETQYF	TGTGCCAGCAGCTTATACGAGACAGAGTTAGAGACCCAGTACTTC
TRBD1	-	TRBV2	TRBJ1-5	CASSARSQGDGPQHF	TGTGCCAGCAGCGCCCGTAGTCAGGGGGACGGGCCCCAGCATTTT
-	-	TRBV6-6	TRBJ2-2	CASTSVNTGELFF	TGTGCCAGCACTTCAGTAAACACCGGGGAGCTGTTTTTT
-	-	TRBV9	TRBJ2-2	CASSATAANTGELFF	TGTGCCAGCAGCGCCACAGCGGCGAACACCGGGGAGCTGTTTTTT
-	-	TRBV4-1	TRBJ2-7	CASSQDSGRNTYEQYF	TGCGCCAGCAGCCAAGATTCCGGCAGGAATACCTACGAGCAGTACTTC
TRBD2	-	TRBV5-1	TRBJ2-3	CASSGRAGGYDTQYF	TGCGCCAGCAGCGGAAGGGCGGGAGGTTACGATACGCAGTATTTT
TRBD1	-	TRBV5-1	TRBJ2-1	CASSLGGTGTYNEQFF	TGCGCCAGCAGCTTGGGCGGGACAGGGACATACAATGAGCAGTTCTTC
TRBD2	-	TRBV7-9	TRBJ2-7	CASSLRTSGAYEQYF	TGTGCCAGCAGCCTAAGGACTAGCGGGGCTTACGAGCAGTACTTC
TRBD2	-	TRBV11-2	TRBJ2-3	CASSLLAGSKDTQYF	TGTGCCAGCAGCTTGCTAGCGGGATCCAAAGATACGCAGTATTTT
-	-	TRBV2	TRBJ2-3	CASSPAPSVSTDTQYF	TGTGCCAGCTCGCCAGCCCCTAGCGTAAGCACAGATACGCAGTATTTT
TRBD2	-	TRBV9	TRBJ2-3	CASSAGLAGVLGTDTQYF	TGTGCCAGCAGCGCGGGACTAGCGGGAGTTTTGGGCACAGATACGCAGTATTTT
TRBD2	-	TRBV19	TRBJ2-3	CASSLTGGAQRDTQYF	TGTGCCAGTAGTCTGACGGGGGGGGCCCAACGTGATACGCAGTATTTT
TRBD2	-	TRBV15	TRBJ2-7	CATSRNRWGGEDPRYEQYF	TGTGCCACCAGCAGGAATAGGTGGGGGGGGGAGGACCCCCGCTACGAGCAGTACTTC
-	-	TRBV30	TRBJ2-1	CAWSVLTAPSYNEQFF	TGTGCCTGGAGTGTACTTACAGCCCCCTCCTACAATGAGCAGTTCTTC
-	once	TRBV12-5	TRBJ1-1	CASGTQGPSRAFF	TGTGCTAGTGGGACCCAGGGTCCGTCTCGAGCTTTCTTT
-	-	TRBV19	TRBJ2-5	CATTQGGETQYF	TGTGCCACGACCCAGGGTGGTGAGACCCAGTACTTC
-	-	TRBV9	TRBJ1-1	CASSAQGSTEAFF	TGTGCCAGCAGCGCACAGGGTTCCACTGAAGCTTTCTTT
TRBD1	-	TRBV9	TRBJ2-1	CASSVGGQVNEQFF	TGTGCCAGCAGCGTAGGGGGACAGGTCAATGAGCAGTTCTTC
TRBD1	-	TRBV6-5	TRBJ1-6	CASTPDRVGSPLHF	TGTGCCAGCACACCAGACAGGGTTGGTTCACCCCTCCACTTT
-	once	TRBV2	TRBJ2-7	CASVPDRGKQYF	TGTGCCAGCGTACCCGACCGGGGAAAGCAGTACTTC
TRBD1	-	TRBV6-4	TRBJ2-7	CASSPQAGQGYEQYF	TGTGCCAGCAGTCCCCAGGCCGGACAGGGCTACGAGCAGTACTTC
-	once	TRBV2	TRBJ2-2	CASTLQDLDTGELFF	TGTGCCAGCACCCTACAGGACCTGGACACCGGGGAGCTGTTTTTT
-	-	TRBV18	TRBJ2-1	CASSPRGSFGTGEYNEQFF	TGTGCCAGCTCACCACGGGGATCCTTTGGGACTGGAGAGTACAATGAGCAGTTCTTC
-	-	TRBV10-1	TRBJ2-7	CASSALTGYEQYF	TGCGCCAGCAGTGCACTGACAGGCTACGAGCAGTACTTC
-	-	TRBV5-1	TRBJ1-4	CASSLSGSEKLFF	TGCGCCAGCAGCTTGTCGGGGTCTGAAAAACTGTTTTTT
TRBD2	-	TRBV6-5	TRBJ2-7	CASSYSRTSGYEQYF	TGTGCCAGCAGTTACTCCCGGACTAGCGGCTACGAGCAGTACTTC
TRBD1	few	TRBV25-1	TRBJ2-2	CASSGTGNTGELFF	TGTGCCAGCAGTGGGACAGGGAACACCGGGGAGCTGTTTTTT
-	-	TRBV18	TRBJ2-7	CASSPLASLGEQYF	TGTGCCAGCTCACCACTAGCGTCCCTGGGGGAGCAGTACTTC
-	-	TRBV11-1	TRBJ2-7	CARSPTAGSYEQYF	TGTGCCAGAAGCCCCACAGCTGGGTCCTACGAGCAGTACTTC
-	-	TRBV19	TRBJ1-2	CASDLGGGYGYTF	TGTGCCAGTGACTTAGGGGGTGGCTATGGCTACACCTTC
-	-	TRBV11-2	TRBJ2-2	CASSLVGGGNLAGELFF	TGTGCCAGCAGCTTAGTTGGAGGGGGCAATTTGGCCGGGGAGCTGTTTTTT
-	-	TRBV5-4	TRBJ2-5	CASSLGAGSKETQYF	TGTGCCAGCAGCTTGGGGGCAGGGTCCAAAGAGACCCAGTACTTC
TRBD2	-	TRBV9	TRBJ2-2	CASTGTSIGGELFF	TGTGCCAGCACCGGGACTAGCATTGGCGGGGAGCTGTTTTTT
-	-	TRBV6-1	TRBJ2-7	CASSGQGYEQYF	TGTGCCAGCAGTGGGCAGGGCTACGAGCAGTACTTC
-	-	TRBV7-2	TRBJ2-7	CASSPYPPGAGVGYEQYF	TGTGCCAGCAGCCCGTACCCTCCGGGGGCGGGGGTTGGGTACGAGCAGTACTTC
-	-	TRBV7-8	TRBJ2-4	CASSSTGSKNIQYF	TGTGCCAGCAGCTCCACAGGGTCCAAAAACATTCAGTACTTC
-	-	TRBV5-1	TRBJ2-6	CASSSGGSGSGANVLTF	TGCGCCAGCTCCTCCGGAGGTAGCGGCTCTGGGGCCAACGTCCTGACTTTC
-	-	TRBV11-2	TRBJ2-2	CASSPWEQYRKLFF	TGTGCCAGCAGCCCCTGGGAGCAGTATAGAAAGCTGTTTTTT
TRBD1	few	TRBV9	TRBJ2-2	CASSRDRGLGGELFF	TGTGCCAGCAGCCGGGACAGGGGGCTTGGCGGGGAGCTGTTTTTT
-	-	TRBV6-5	TRBJ2-1	CASSYAGGTPYNEQFF	TGTGCCAGCAGTTACGCTGGCGGGACCCCCTACAATGAGCAGTTCTTC
-	-	TRBV11-3	TRBJ1-3	CASSPGTRHTIYF	TGTGCCAGCAGCCCTGGGACTCGTCACACCATATATTTT
-	-	TRBV6-1	TRBJ2-4	CASSAWTEENIQYF	TGTGCCAGCAGTGCTTGGACAGAAGAAAACATTCAGTACTTC
-	-	TRBV29-1	TRBJ2-7	CSVERGGPGASYEQYF	TGCAGCGTTGAAAGGGGCGGGCCGGGAGCCTCCTACGAGCAGTACTTC
TRBD2	-	TRBV9	TRBJ2-5	CASSVGPRAFLAGEETQYF	TGTGCCAGCAGCGTAGGACCCAGGGCCTTTCTAGCGGGAGAAGAGACCCAGTACTTC
-	-	TRBV5-1	TRBJ2-7	CASSLSSAYEQYF	TGCGCCAGCAGCTTGAGTAGCGCCTACGAGCAGTACTTC
-	-	TRBV27	TRBJ2-2	CASRKWPGDTGELFF	TGTGCCAGCAGAAAGTGGCCGGGTGACACCGGGGAGCTGTTTTTT
-	once	TRBV5-1	TRBJ2-3	CASRIAADTDTQYF	TGCGCCAGCAGAATAGCGGCCGACACAGATACGCAGTATTTT
-	-	TRBV2	TRBJ2-2	CASSRLGDTGELFF	TGTGCCAGCAGCCGACTAGGGGACACCGGGGAGCTGTTTTTT
-	-	TRBV21-1	TRBJ1-1	CASSKAGTNTEAFF	TGTGCCAGCAGCAAGGCGGGGACGAACACTGAAGCTTTCTTT
-	-	TRBV5-4	TRBJ2-3	CASSRESTSTDTQYF	TGTGCCAGCAGCCGGGAGTCCACTAGCACAGATACGCAGTATTTT
TRBD2	-	TRBV5-5	TRBJ2-7	CASSLEGLAGAEQYF	TGTGCCAGCAGCTTGGAGGGACTAGCGGGAGCCGAGCAGTACTTC
TRBD2	-	TRBV10-3	TRBJ2-1	CAIKPRTSGDNEQFF	TGTGCCATCAAACCCCGGACTAGCGGCGATAATGAGCAGTTCTTC
TRBD1	once	TRBV5-8	TRBJ1-2	CASSPGGDYGYTF	TGTGCCAGCAGCCCAGGGGGCGACTACGGCTACACCTTC
-	-	TRBV6-1	TRBJ2-5	CASSRDIQETQYF	TGTGCCAGCAGCCGGGACATCCAAGAGACCCAGTACTTC
TRBD1	-	TRBV28	TRBJ1-2	CASSLRDREGYTF	TGTGCCAGCAGTTTAAGGGACAGGGAGGGCTACACCTTC
-	-	TRBV18	TRBJ1-5	CASSRASREPQHF	TGTGCCAGCTCACGGGCTAGCCGAGAGCCCCAGCATTTT